This TCR beta chain was captured by sequencing in a study of T cells in Graves' hyperthyroidism and ophthalmopathy. Over 9 ml of fresh peripheral blood supplied the PBMCs. RNA transcripts gave rise to amplified TCR beta CDR3 regions. First-round RT-PCR of the TCR CDR3 relied on the HTBI primer set. Each CDR3 protein is one row after TCRdb ran MiXCR on the multiplex PCR reads. The data contain roughly 700,000 distinct CDR3 sequences, under 45% of them seen just once; the ten biggest clones take up roughly 30%. Details on this clonotype: This clone may be a read error of a much larger clone one base away.

The CDR3 is 12 residues long. Sequenced: blood. The receptor was derived from a woman in her 40s with Graves' hyperthyroidism. The chain joins TRBV12-3 or TRBV12-4 to TRBJ1-2; no definite D call. CDR3 nucleotide sequence: TGTGCCAGCAGTTCCAACAGTTATGGCTGCACCTTC. As protein: CASSSNSYGCTF.